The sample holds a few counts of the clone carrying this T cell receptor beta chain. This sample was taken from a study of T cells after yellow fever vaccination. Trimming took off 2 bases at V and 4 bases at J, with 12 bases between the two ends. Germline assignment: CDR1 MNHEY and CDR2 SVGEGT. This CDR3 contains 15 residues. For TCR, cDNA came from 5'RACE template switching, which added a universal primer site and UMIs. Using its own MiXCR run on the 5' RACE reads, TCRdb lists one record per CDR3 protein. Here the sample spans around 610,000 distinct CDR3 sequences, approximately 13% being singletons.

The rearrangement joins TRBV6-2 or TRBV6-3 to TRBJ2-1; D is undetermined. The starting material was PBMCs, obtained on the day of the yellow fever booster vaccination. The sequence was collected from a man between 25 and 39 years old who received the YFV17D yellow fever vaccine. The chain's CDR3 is CASSYGKSRYNEQFF. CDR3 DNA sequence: TGTGCCAGCAGTTACGGGAAGTCCCGGTACAATGAGCAGTTCTTC.